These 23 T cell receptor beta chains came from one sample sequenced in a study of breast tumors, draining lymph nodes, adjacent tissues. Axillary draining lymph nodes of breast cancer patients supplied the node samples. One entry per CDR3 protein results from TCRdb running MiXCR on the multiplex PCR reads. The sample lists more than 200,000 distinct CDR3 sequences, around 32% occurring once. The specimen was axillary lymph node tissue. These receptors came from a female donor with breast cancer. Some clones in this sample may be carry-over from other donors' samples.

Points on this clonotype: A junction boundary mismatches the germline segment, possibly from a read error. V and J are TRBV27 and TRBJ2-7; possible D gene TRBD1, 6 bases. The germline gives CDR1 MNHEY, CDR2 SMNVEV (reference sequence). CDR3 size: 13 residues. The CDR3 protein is CASKRGSGYGQYF. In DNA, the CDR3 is TGTGCCAGCAAAAGGGGGAGTGGATACGGGCAGTACTTC.

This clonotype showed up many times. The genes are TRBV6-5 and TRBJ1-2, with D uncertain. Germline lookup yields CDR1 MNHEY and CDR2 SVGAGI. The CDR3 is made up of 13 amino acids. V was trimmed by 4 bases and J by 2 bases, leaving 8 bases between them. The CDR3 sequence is CASSLASNYGYTF. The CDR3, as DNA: TGTGCCAGCAGTTTGGCCAGCAACTATGGCTACACCTTC.

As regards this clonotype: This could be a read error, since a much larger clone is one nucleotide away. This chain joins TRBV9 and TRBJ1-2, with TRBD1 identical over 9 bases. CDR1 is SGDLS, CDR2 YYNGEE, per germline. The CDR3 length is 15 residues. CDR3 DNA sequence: TGTGCCAGCAGCGTAGGAACAGGGGGCGCGGATGGCTCCACCTTC. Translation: CASSVGTGGADGSTF.

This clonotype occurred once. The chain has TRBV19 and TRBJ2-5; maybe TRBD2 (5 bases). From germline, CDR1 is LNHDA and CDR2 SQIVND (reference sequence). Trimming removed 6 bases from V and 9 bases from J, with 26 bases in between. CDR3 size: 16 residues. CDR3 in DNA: TGTGCCAGTAGCACCGACCAAGCGACTAACAATCAGCCCCAGTACTTC. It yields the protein CASSTDQATNNQPQYF.

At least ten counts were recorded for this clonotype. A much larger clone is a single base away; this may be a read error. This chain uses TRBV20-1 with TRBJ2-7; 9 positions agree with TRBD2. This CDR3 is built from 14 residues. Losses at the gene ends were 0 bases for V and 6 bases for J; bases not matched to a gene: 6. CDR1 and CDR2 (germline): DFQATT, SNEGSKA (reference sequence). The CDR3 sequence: CSARDISGRSEQYF. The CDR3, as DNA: TGCAGTGCTAGAGATATTAGCGGGAGATCCGAGCAGTACTTC.

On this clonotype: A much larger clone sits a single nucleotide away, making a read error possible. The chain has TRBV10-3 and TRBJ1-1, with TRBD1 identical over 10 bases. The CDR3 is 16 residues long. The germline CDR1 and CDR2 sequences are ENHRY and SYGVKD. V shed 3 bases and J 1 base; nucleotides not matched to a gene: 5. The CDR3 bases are TGTGCCATCAGTGACTATAGGACAGGGGGGAACACTGAAGCTTTCTTT. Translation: CAISDYRTGGNTEAFF.

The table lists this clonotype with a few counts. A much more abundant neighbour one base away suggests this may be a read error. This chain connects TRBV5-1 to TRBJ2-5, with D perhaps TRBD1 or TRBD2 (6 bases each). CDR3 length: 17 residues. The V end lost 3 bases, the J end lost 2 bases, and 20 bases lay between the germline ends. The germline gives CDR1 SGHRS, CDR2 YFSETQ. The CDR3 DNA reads TGCGCCAGCAGCTCGGGGGCGCAGATGGGGGGACAAGAGACCCAGTACTTC. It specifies CASSSGAQMGGQETQYF.

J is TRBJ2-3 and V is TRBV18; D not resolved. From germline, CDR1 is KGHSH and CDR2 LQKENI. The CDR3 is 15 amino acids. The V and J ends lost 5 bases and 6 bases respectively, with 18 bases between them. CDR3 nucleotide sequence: TGTGCCAGCTCAAAGAACAGTCAAGTTCTGGATACGCAGTATTTT. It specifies CASSKNSQVLDTQYF.

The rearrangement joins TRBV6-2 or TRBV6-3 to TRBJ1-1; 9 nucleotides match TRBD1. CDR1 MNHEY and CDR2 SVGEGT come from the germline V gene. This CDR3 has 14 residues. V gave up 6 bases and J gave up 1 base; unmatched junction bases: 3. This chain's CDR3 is CASRGTGSNTEAFF. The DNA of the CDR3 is TGTGCCAGCAGGGGGACAGGGTCGAACACTGAAGCTTTCTTT.

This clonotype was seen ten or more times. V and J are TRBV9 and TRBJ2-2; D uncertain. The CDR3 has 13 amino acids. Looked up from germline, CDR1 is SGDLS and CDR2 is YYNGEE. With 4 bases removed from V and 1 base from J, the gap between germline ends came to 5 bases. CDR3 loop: CASSRQNTGELFF. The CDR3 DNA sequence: TGTGCCAGCAGCAGGCAGAACACCGGGGAGCTGTTTTTT.

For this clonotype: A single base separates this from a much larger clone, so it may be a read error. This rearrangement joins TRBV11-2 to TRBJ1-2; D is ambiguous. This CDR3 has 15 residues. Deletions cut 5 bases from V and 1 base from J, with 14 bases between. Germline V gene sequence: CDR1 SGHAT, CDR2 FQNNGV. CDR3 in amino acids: CASSPSAGLNYGYTF. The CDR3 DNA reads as TGTGCCAGCAGCCCGTCGGCGGGCCTTAACTATGGCTACACCTTC.

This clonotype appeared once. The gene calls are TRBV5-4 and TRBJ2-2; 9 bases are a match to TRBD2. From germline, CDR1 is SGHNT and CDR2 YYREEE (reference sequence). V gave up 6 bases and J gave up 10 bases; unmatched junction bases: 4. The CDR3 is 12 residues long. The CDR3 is CASKPGLAELFF. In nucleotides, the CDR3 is TGTGCCAGCAAACCGGGACTAGCGGAGCTGTTTTTT.

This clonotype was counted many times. In DNA, the CDR3 is TGTGCCAGCAGCTTAGGGACGCCCAATGAGCAGTTCTTC. Residues: CASSLGTPNEQFF. This chain links TRBV7-3 with TRBJ2-1; possibly TRBD1 or TRBD2 for D (5 bases each). The CDR3 is 13 amino acids. Per germline, CDR1 SGHTA and CDR2 FQGTGA. V shed 2 bases and J shed 6 bases, with 8 bases lying between them.

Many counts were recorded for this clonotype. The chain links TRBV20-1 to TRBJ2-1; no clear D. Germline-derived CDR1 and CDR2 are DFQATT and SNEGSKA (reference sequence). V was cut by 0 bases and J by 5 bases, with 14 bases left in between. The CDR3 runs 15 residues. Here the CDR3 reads CSARDLQDHNNEQFF. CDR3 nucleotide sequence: TGCAGTGCTAGAGATCTCCAGGATCATAACAATGAGCAGTTCTTC.

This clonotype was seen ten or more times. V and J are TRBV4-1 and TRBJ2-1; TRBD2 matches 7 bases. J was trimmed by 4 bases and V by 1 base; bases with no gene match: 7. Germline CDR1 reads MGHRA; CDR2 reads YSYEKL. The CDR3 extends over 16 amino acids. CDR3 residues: CASSQVGGGSYNEQFF. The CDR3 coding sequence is TGCGCCAGCAGCCAAGTTGGGGGGGGATCTTACAATGAGCAGTTCTTC.

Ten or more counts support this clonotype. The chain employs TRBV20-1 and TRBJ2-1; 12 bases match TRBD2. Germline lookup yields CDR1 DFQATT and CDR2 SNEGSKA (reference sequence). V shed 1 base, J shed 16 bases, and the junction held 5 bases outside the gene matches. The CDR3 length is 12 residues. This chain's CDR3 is CSARGLAGVFFF. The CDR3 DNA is TGCAGTGCTAGAGGACTAGCGGGAGTATTTTTCTTC.

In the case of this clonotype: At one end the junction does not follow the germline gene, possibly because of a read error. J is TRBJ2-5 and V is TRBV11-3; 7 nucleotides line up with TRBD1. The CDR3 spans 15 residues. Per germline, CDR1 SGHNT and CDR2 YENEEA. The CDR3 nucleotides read TGTGCCGGCAGCTTCACACAGGGGCCGAGTGAGACCCAGTACTTC. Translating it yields CAGSFTQGPSETQYF.

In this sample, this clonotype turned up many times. CDR3 sequence: CASSLASKQFF. The CDR3 nucleotides are TGTGCCAGCAGCTTAGCTAGCAAGCAGTTCTTC. The gene calls are TRBV7-8 and TRBJ2-1; D uncertain. Trimming pared 0 bases from V and 11 bases from J, leaving 5 bases between. The length of the CDR3 is 11 residues. Per germline, CDR1 SGHVS and CDR2 FQNEAQ.

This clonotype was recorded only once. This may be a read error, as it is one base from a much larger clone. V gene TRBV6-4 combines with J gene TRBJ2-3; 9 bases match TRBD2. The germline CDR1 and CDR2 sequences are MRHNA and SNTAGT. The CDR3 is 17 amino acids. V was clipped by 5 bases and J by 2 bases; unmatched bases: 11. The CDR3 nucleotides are TGTGCCAGCAGTTATAAGTGCGGGAGGGCCATCACAGATACGCAGTATTTT. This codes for CASSYKCGRAITDTQYF.

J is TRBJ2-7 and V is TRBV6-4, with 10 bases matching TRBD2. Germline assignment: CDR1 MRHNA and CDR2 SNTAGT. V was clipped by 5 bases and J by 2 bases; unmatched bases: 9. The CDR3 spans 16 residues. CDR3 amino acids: CASSQQRAGGTYEQYF. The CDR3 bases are TGTGCCAGCAGTCAGCAAAGAGCGGGAGGGACCTACGAGCAGTACTTC.

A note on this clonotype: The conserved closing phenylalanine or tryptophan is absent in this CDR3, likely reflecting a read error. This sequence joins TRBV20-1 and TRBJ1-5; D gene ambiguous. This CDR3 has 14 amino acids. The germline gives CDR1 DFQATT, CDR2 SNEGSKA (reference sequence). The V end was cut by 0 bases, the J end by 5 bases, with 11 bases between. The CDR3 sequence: CSARDGGDDQPQHL. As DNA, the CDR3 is TGCAGTGCTAGAGACGGAGGAGACGATCAGCCCCAGCATTTA.

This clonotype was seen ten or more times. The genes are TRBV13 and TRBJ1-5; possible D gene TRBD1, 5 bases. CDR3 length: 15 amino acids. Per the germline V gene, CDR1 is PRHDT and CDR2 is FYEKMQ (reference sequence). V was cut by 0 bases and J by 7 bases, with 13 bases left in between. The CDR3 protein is CASSLGWGLGQPQHF. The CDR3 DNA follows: TGTGCCAGCAGCTTAGGCTGGGGGTTGGGGCAGCCCCAGCATTTT.

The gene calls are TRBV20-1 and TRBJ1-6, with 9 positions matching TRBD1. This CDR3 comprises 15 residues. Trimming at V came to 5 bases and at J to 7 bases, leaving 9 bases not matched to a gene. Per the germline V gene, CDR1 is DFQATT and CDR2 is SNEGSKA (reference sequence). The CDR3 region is CSAGDGQGTNSPLHF. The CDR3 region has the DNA TGCAGTGCTGGGGATGGACAGGGGACGAATTCACCCCTCCACTTT.